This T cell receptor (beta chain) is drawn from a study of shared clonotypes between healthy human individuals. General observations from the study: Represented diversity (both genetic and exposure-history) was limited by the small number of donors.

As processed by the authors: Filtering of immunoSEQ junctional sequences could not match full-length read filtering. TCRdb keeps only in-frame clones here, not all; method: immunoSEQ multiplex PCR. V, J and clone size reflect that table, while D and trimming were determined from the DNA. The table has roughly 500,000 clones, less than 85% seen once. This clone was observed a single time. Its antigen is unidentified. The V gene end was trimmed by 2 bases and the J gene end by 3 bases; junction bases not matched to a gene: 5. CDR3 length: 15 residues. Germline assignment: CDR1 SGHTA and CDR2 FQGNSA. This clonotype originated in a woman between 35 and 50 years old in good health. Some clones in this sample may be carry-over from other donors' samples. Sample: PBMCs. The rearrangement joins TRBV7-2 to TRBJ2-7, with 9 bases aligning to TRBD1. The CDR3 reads CASSLFWGQGYEQYF. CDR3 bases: TGTGCCAGCAGCTTATTCTGGGGACAGGGCTACGAGCAGTACTTC.